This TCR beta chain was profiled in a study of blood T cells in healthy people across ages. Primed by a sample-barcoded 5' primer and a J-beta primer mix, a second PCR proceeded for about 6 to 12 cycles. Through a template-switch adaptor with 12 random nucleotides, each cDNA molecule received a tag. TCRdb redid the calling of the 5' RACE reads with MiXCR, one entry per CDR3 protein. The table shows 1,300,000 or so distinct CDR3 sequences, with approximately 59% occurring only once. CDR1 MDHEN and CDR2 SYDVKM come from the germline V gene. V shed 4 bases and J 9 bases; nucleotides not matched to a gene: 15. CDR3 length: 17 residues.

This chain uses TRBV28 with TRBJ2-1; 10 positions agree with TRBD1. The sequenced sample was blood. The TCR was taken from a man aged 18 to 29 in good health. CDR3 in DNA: TGTGCCAGCAGTTCCCTACCCCCGGGACAGGGGTTTGGTGAGCAGTTCTTC. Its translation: CASSSLPPGQGFGEQFF.